The sequence of this T cell receptor beta chain was determined in a study of blood T cell repertoires in COVID-19. Across the study: COVID-19 samples, acute and convalescent, were from the United States, Italy and Spain. In each case, the material was cDNA or gDNA derived from T cells, B-cell-depleted T cells, or PBMCs.

With 3 bases removed from V and 3 bases from J, the gap between germline ends came to 12 bases. CDR1 and CDR2 from the germline V gene are MNHEY and SVGAGI. There are 14 residues in the CDR3. In the study's own analysis: Amplified reference gene primers provided the basis for estimating nucleated cell counts. Libraries were prepared by immunoSEQ multiplex PCR; TCRdb keeps only in-frame clonotypes and omits some of them. The V and J calls and clone size were taken over from that table, and D and trimming were inferred from the DNA. The data hold about 160,000 clones, with roughly 80% observed a single time.

The TCR originated in a man younger than 35 with active or convalescent COVID-19. Input material: peripheral blood. V is TRBV6-5 and J is TRBJ2-7, with a tentative D call TRBD1 (5 bases). CDR3 in DNA: TGTGCCAGCAGTTATGGTCCAGGGCTCTACGAGCAGTACTTC. Its protein product is CASSYGPGLYEQYF.